This TCR beta chain was sequenced for a study of chemoradiotherapy in HPV16-positive cancers. The wider study: Functional T-cell assays on a couple of HPV16-positive patients' cells defined candidate HPV-specific clones and common TCR motifs.

Turning to this clone: Its antigen is currently unknown.

Findings and caveats of the study: During treatment, candidate HPV-specific clones and E7-related motifs expanded in tumor. The functional HPV-specific definition rests on just two HPV16-positive patients.

CDR3 length: 16 amino acids. Germline CDR1 and CDR2: SNHLY and FYNNEI. V was clipped by 1 base and J by 7 bases; unmatched bases: 9. Here immunoSEQ multiplex PCR was the method, and the copy in TCRdb shows in-frame clones only, minus some. The data contain roughly 15,000 clones, just under 80% of them seen just once; the ten biggest clones take up roughly 9.6%. This sequence was found in a human donor with HPV-associated anogenital cancer. The chain recombines TRBV2 with TRBJ2-2, with TRBD2 matching over 7 bases. This specimen was taken from a patient who underwent chemoradiotherapy. The DNA for the CDR3 is TGTGCCAGCAGTGAAGGTCTAGCGGAGCCACTCGGGGAGCTGTTTTTT. This encodes CASSEGLAEPLGELFF.